This T cell receptor beta chain was captured in a study of T cell responses to AZD1222 COVID-19 vaccine. TCRdb's copy holds only in-frame clones and misses some; the assay was immunoSEQ multiplex PCR. The sample gives 100,000 to 150,000 clones, roughly 86% of which show up once; 4% to 4.5% is in the top ten. With regard to this clone: Its matching antigen is unknown.

Between the trimmed V and J ends, which lost 2 bases and 10 bases, there was a span of 15 bases. The CDR3 loop spans 14 amino acids. Germline assignment: CDR1 SGHTA and CDR2 FQGNSA. Study-wide points: Recipients of two AZD1222 doses showed rising Spike-specific TCR breadth and depth. The donor cohort was predominantly white British with a female majority, and clonal diversity may have been underestimated.

The material sequenced was peripheral blood, taken on day 0 of AZD1222 vaccination. The origin of this receptor is an adult in good health. This sequence joins TRBV7-2 and TRBJ2-4, with D perhaps TRBD1 or TRBD2 (5 bases each). CDR3 sequence (DNA): TGTGCCAGCAGCTTAACGGGGACCACGGGGATTCAGTACTTC. Encoded protein: CASSLTGTTGIQYF.